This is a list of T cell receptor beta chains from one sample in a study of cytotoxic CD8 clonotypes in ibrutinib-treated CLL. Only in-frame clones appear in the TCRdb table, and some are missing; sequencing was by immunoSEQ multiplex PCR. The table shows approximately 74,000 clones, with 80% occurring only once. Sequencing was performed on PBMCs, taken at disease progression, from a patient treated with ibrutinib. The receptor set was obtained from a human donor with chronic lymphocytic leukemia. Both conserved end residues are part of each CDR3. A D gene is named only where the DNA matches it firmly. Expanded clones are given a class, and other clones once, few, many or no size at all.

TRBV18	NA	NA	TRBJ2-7	CASSPPVASYEQYF	TGTGCCAGCTCACCACCGGTGGCGTCCTACGAGCAGTACTTC
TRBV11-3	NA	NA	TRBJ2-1	CASSLGDYEQFF	TGTGCCAGCAGCTTAGGGGACTATGAGCAGTTCTTC
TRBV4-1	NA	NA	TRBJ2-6	CASSQDLNSNRAGANVLTF	TGCGCCAGCAGCCAAGATCTTAACAGTAACAGGGCTGGGGCCAACGTCCTGACTTTC
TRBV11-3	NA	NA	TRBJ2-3	CASSLGEQDTQYF	TGTGCCAGCAGCTTAGGAGAGCAAGATACGCAGTATTTT
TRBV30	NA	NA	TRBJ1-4	CAWSPASEKLFF	TGTGCCTGGAGTCCGGCTTCTGAAAAACTGTTTTTT
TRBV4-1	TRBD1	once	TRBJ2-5	CASAKGAPQETQYF	TGCGCCAGCGCAAAGGGGGCTCCACAAGAGACCCAGTACTTC
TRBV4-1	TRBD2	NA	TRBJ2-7	CASSQDPSGRWYEQYF	TGCGCCAGCAGCCAAGATCCTAGCGGGAGATGGTACGAGCAGTACTTC
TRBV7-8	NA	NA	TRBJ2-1	CASSMSGYNEQFF	TGTGCCAGCAGCATGAGCGGATACAATGAGCAGTTCTTC
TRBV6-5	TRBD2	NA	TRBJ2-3	CASSYGGDGTDTQYF	TGTGCCAGCAGTTACGGGGGGGACGGCACAGATACGCAGTATTTT
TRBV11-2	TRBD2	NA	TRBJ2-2	CASSLLAGVAGELFF	TGTGCCAGCAGCCTATTAGCGGGAGTGGCCGGGGAGCTGTTTTTT
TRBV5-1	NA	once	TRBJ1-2	CASSPREGYGYTF	TGCGCCAGCAGCCCCAGAGAGGGCTATGGCTACACCTTC
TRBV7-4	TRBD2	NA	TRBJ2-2	CASSPGLAGAANTGELFF	TGTGCCAGCAGCCCAGGACTAGCGGGGGCCGCGAACACCGGGGAGCTGTTTTTT
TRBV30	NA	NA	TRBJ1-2	CAWREAAPYGYTF	TGTGCCTGGAGGGAAGCAGCCCCCTATGGCTACACCTTC
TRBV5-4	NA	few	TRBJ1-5	CASSFMGSNQPQHF	TGTGCCAGCAGCTTCATGGGTAGCAATCAGCCCCAGCATTTT
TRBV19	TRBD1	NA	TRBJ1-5	CASSIRRGSNQPQHF	TGTGCCAGTAGTATACGCAGGGGGAGCAATCAGCCCCAGCATTTT
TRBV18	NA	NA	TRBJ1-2	CASSPDQGNNYGYTF	TGTGCCAGCTCACCCGATCAGGGAAATAACTATGGCTACACCTTC
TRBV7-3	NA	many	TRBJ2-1	CASSFLQSNEQFF	TGTGCCAGCAGCTTTCTACAGTCCAATGAGCAGTTCTTC
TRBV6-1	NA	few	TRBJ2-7	CASSENRSRYF	TGTGCCAGCAGTGAGAACAGGAGCAGGTACTTC
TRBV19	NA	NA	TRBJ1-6	CASSIRNSPLHF	TGTGCCAGTAGTATACGGAATTCACCCCTCCACTTT